The TCR beta chain described here comes from a study of T cell responses to AZD1222 COVID-19 vaccine. General observations from the study: There were mostly white British donors and more females than males, and clonal diversity was possibly underestimated. Only 5 or 6 individuals given AZD1222 were seropositive at baseline.

Per germline, CDR1 SGHKS and CDR2 YYEKEE (reference sequence). The germline V and J ends were trimmed by 0 bases and 9 bases, with 10 bases remaining between them. This CDR3 has 14 residues. Measured with immunoSEQ multiplex PCR; TCRdb has only the in-frame clones, and not every one. The sample shows roughly 120,000 clones, 90% to 95% of them seen only once. In regard to this clone: Its antigen remains unidentified.

Samples with a second dose at about 4 or about 12 weeks were pooled together. The specimen comprised peripheral blood, sampled 28 days after the second AZD1222 dose. This sequence joins TRBV5-5 and TRBJ1-6, with a weak D call TRBD1 (5 bases). The source is an adult who received the AZD1222 COVID-19 vaccine. The CDR3 DNA is TGTGCCAGCAGCTTGGAGGGGAGGTCTTCACCCCTCCACTTT. Its protein is CASSLEGRSSPLHF. The entire variable domain, with the rest obtained from reference TRBV5-5 and TRBJ1-6, is as follows: DAGVTQSPTHLIKTRGQQVTLRCSPISGHKSVSWYQQVLGQGPQFIFQYYEKEERGRGNFPDRFSARQFPNYSSELNVNALLLGDSALYLCASSLEGRSSPLHFGNGTRLTVT.